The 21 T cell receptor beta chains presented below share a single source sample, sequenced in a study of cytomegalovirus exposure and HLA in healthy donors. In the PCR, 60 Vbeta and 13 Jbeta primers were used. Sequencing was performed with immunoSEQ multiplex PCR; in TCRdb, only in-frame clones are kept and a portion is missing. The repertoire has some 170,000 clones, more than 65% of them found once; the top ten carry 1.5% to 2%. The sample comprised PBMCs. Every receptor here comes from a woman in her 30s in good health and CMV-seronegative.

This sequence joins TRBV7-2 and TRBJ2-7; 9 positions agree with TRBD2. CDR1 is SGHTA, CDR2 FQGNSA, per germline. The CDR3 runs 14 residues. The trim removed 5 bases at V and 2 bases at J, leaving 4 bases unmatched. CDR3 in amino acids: CASSISGRTYEQYF. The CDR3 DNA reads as TGTGCCAGCAGCATAAGCGGGAGGACCTACGAGCAGTACTTC.

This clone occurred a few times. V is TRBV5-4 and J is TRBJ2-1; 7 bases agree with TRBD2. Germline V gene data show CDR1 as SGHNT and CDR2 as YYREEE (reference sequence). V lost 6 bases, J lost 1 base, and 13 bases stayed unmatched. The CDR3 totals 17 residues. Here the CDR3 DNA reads TGTGCCAGCAACTCCCGGCGAGCGGGAACTTCCTACAATGAGCAGTTCTTC. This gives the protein CASNSRRAGTSYNEQFF.

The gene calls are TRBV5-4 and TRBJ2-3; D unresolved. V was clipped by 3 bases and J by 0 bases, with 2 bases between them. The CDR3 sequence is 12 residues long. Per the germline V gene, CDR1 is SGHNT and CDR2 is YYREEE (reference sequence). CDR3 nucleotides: TGTGCCAGCAGCTCTAGCACAGATACGCAGTATTTT. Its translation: CASSSSTDTQYF.

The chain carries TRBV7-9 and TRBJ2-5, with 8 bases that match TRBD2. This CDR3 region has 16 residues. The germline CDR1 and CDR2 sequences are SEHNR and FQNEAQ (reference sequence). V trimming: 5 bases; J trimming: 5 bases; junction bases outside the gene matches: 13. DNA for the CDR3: TGTGCCAGCAGCACGGGGACTAGTAGAGATTGGGAGACCCAGTACTTC. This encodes CASSTGTSRDWETQYF.

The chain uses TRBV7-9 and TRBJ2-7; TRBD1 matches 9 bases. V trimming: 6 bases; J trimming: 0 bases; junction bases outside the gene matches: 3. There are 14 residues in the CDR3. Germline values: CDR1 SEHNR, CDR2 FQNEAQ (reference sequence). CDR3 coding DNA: TGTGCCAGCAGGGACAGGGGTGGCTCCTACGAGCAGTACTTC. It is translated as CASRDRGGSYEQYF.

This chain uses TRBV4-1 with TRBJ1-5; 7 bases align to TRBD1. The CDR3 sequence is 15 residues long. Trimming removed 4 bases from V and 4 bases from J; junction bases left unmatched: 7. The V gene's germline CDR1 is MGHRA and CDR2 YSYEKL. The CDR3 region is CASSRGQAGNQPQHF. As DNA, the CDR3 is TGCGCCAGCAGCCGTGGACAGGCAGGGAATCAGCCCCAGCATTTT.

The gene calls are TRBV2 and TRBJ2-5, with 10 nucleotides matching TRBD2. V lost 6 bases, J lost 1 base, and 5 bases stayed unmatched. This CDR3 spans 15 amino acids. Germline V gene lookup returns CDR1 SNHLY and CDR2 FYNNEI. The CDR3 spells CASSASGGFQETQYF. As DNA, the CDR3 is TGTGCCAGCAGCGCTAGCGGGGGATTCCAAGAGACCCAGTACTTC.

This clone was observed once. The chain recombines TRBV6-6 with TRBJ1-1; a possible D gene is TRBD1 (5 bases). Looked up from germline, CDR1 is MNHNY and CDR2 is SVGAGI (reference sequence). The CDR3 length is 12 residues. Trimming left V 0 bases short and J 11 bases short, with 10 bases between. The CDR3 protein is CASSYSGDLAFF. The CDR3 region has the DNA TGTGCCAGCAGTTACTCCGGGGACTTGGCTTTCTTT.

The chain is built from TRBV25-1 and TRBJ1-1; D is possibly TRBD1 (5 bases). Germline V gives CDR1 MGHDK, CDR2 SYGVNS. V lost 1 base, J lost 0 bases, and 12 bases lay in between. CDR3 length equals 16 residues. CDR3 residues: CASSEWGEQLNTEAFF. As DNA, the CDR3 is TGTGCCAGCAGTGAATGGGGGGAACAGTTGAACACTGAAGCTTTCTTT. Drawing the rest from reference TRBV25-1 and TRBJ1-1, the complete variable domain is EADIYQTPRYLVIGTGKKITLECSQTMGHDKMYWYQQDPGMELHLIHYSYGVNSTEKGDLSSESTVSRIRTEHFPLTLESARPSHTSQYLCASSEWGEQLNTEAFFGQGTRLTVV.

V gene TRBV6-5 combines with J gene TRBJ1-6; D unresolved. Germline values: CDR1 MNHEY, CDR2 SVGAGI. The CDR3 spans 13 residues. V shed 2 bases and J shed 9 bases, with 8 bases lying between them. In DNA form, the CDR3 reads TGTGCCAGCAGTTACGGTTTCGGTTCACCCCTCCACTTT. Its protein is CASSYGFGSPLHF.

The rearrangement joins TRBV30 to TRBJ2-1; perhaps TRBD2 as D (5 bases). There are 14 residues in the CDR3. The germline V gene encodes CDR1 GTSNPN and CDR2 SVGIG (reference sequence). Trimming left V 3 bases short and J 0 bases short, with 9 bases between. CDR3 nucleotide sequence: TGTGCCTGGAGCGCTGGGAGCTCCTACAATGAGCAGTTCTTC. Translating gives CAWSAGSSYNEQFF.

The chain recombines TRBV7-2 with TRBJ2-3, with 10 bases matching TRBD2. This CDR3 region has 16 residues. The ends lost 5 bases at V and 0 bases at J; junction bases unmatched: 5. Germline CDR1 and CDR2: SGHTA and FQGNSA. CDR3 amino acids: CASSAGLAESTDTQYF. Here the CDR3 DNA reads TGTGCCAGCAGCGCAGGACTAGCGGAAAGCACAGATACGCAGTATTTT.

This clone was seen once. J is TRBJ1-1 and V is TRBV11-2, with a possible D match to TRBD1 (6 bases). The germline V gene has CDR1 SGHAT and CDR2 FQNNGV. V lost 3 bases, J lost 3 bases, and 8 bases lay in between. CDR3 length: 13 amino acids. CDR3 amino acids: CASSFNRDTEAFF. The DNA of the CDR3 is TGTGCCAGCAGCTTCAACAGGGACACTGAAGCTTTCTTT.

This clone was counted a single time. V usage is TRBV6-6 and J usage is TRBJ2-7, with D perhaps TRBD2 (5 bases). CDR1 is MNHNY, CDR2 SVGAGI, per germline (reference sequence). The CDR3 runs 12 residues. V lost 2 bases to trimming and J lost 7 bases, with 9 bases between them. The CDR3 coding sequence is TGTGCCAGCAGTTACGGAGGCCGAGAGCAGTACTTC. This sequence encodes CASSYGGREQYF.

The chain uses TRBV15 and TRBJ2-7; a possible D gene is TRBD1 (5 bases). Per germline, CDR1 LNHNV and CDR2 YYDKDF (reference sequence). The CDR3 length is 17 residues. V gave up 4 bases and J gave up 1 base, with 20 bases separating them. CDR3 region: CATSTFIGDRFSYEQYF. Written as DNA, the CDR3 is TGTGCCACCAGCACATTTATAGGGGATCGGTTTTCCTACGAGCAGTACTTC. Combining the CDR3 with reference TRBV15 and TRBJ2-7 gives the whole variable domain DAMVIQNPRYQVTQFGKPVTLSCSQTLNHNVMYWYQQKSSQAPKLLFHYYDKDFNNEADTPDNFQSRRPNTSFCFLDIRSPGLGDTAMYLCATSTFIGDRFSYEQYFGPGTRLTVT.

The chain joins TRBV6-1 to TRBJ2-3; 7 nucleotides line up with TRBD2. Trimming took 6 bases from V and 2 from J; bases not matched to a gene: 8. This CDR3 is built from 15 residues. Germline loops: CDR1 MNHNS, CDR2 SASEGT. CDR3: CASSWGGDSTDTQYF. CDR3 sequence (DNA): TGTGCCAGCAGCTGGGGGGGAGATTCCACAGATACGCAGTATTTT.

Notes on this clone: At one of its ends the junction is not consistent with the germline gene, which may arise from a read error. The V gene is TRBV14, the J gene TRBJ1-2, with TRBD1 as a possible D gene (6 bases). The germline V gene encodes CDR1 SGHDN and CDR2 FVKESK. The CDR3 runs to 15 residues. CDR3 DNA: TGTGCCAGCAGCCTACGGACAGAGGATAACTATGGCTACCCCTTC. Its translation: CASSLRTEDNYGYPF.

CDR3 nucleotide sequence: TGTGCCAGCAGCAACGCAGGGGGCGCGAAGACCCAGTACTTC. Translation gives CASSNAGGAKTQYF. This chain connects TRBV27 to TRBJ2-5; 8 bases map to TRBD1. Germline V gene data show CDR1 as MNHEY and CDR2 as SMNVEV (reference sequence). The length of the CDR3 is 14 residues. The ends lost 6 bases at V and 6 bases at J; junction bases unmatched: 9.

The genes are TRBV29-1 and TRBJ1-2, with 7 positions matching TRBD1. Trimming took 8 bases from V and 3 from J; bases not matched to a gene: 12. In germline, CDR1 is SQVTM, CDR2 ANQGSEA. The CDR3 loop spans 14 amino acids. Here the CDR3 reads CSSYRDSADYGYTF. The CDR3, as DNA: TGCAGCTCATACAGGGACAGCGCGGACTATGGCTACACCTTC.

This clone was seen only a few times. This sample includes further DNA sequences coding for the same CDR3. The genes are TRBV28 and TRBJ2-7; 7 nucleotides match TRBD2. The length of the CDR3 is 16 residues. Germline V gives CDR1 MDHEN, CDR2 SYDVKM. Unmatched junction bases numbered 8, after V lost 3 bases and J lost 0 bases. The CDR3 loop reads CASSFTASGSSYEQYF. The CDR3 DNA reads TGTGCCAGCAGTTTTACGGCTAGCGGTAGCTCCTACGAGCAGTACTTC.

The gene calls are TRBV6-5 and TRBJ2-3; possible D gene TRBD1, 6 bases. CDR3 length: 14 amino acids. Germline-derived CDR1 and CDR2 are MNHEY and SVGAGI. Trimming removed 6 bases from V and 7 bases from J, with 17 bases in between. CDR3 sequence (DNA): TGTGCCAGCAGGCGGACGGGCAGGGGATATACGCAGTATTTT. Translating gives CASRRTGRGYTQYF.